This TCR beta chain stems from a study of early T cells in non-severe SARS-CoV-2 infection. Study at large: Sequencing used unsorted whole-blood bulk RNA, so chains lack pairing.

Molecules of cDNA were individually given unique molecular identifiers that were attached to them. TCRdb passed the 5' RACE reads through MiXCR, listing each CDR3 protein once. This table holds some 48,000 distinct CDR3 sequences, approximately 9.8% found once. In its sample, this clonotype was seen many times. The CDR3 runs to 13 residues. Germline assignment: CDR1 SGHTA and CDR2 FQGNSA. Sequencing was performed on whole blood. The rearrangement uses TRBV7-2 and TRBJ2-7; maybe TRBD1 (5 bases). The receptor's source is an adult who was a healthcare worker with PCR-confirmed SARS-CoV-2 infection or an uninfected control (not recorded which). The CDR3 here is CVSGPAGSYEQYF. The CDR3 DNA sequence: TGTGTCTCAGGGCCGGCAGGGTCCTACGAGCAGTACTTC.